Sequencing of this T cell receptor beta chain was carried out in a study of OX40 agonist ivuxolimab in advanced cancers. Assay: immunoSEQ multiplex PCR; the TCRdb copy retains only in-frame clones and omits some. The table has some 65,000 clones, over 60% seen once; the top ten hold over 1.5%. Trimming at V came to 4 bases and at J to 5 bases, leaving 10 bases not matched to a gene. Germline V lookup: CDR1 SEHNR, CDR2 FQNEAQ (reference sequence). CDR3 length equals 15 residues. The TCR sequence derives from an adult with an advanced solid tumor such as melanoma, head and neck, liver or kidney cancer. The chain links TRBV7-9 to TRBJ2-5; TRBD2 matches 7 bases. This specimen consisted of CD4+ or CD8+ T cells sorted from blood, obtained in a trial of the OX40 agonist ivuxolimab. Here the CDR3 reads CASSSSLAWGETQYF. The CDR3 nucleotides are TGTGCCAGCAGCTCCTCACTAGCGTGGGGGGAGACCCAGTACTTC.